This T cell receptor (beta chain) was captured by sequencing in a study of T cell responses to AZD1222 COVID-19 vaccine. Whole-study findings and limits: Every sample of the repertoires postdated the peak T cell response. Donors were chiefly white British, with a greater number of females, and clonal diversity was perhaps underestimated. Just a handful of AZD1222 recipients were seropositive at baseline.

As regards this clone: No antigen is known for it.

Analyses pooled second doses at about 4 or about 12 weeks. TCRdb's table, derived via immunoSEQ multiplex PCR, lists solely in-frame clones and lacks some. The data show roughly 120,000 clones, about 86% seen once. V lost 0 bases, J lost 3 bases, and 6 bases stayed unmatched. Germline CDR1 and CDR2: PRHDT and FYEKMQ (reference sequence). This CDR3 is built from 16 residues. The sequences come from peripheral blood, collected 28 days after the second AZD1222 dose. V usage is TRBV13 and J usage is TRBJ2-5, with 8 bases aligning to TRBD1. This receptor was taken from an adult who received the AZD1222 COVID-19 vaccine. The CDR3 loop reads CASSLGGTGQKETQYF. CDR3 DNA: TGTGCCAGCAGCTTAGGCGGGACAGGACAAAAAGAGACCCAGTACTTC.